This T cell receptor beta chain was captured by sequencing in a study of beta chain features in type 1 diabetes. Germline V lookup: CDR1 KGHSH, CDR2 LQKENI. V was shortened by 2 bases and J by 6 bases, with 11 bases between the two germline ends. This CDR3 spans 14 amino acids. Isolation of CD4+ naive, central memory, regulatory and stem cell-like memory cells was achieved by sorting via CD45RO/CCR7/CD25/CD127/CD95/CD27. Isolated RNA was reverse transcribed in full, so expressed TCRB transcripts were sequenced. The method was immunoSEQ multiplex PCR; TCRdb's version includes in-frame clones alone and lacks a portion of them. In the table there are 500,000 to 650,000 clones, 9.5% to 15% of which are singletons. This clone has a handful of counts. What it binds is not known. Study-level results: Shorter TCRB CDR3s, moderately but significantly so, marked every one of the four CD4+ subsets in Type 1 diabetes patients.

Sequenced material: naive CD4+ T cells from blood. V usage is TRBV18 and J usage is TRBJ2-1, with D maybe TRBD1 (6 bases). The clonotype originates from a man aged 30-40 years with type 1 diabetes. This CDR3 reads CASSPTGQSNEQFF. Here the CDR3 DNA reads TGTGCCAGCTCACCAACAGGGCAAAGCAATGAGCAGTTCTTC. Variable domain in full (rest from reference TRBV18 and TRBJ2-1): NAGVMQNPRHLVRRRGQEARLRCSPMKGHSHVYWYRQLPEEGLKFMVYLQKENIIDESGMPKERFSAEFPKEGPSILRIQQVVRGDSAAYFCASSPTGQSNEQFFGPGTRLTVL.